This T cell receptor (beta chain) came from a study of blood T cell repertoires in COVID-19. Study-wide background: Samples of COVID-19 (acute and convalescent) were obtained from the United States, Italy and Spain.

J was trimmed by 3 bases and V by 6 bases; bases with no gene match: 7. This CDR3 region has 15 residues. Germline V gene data show CDR1 as SNHLY and CDR2 as FYNNEI. Sequenced by immunoSEQ multiplex PCR; TCRdb stores in-frame clones only, minus some. This table has over 40,000 clones, nearly 85% appearing once. V gene TRBV2 combines with J gene TRBJ2-2, with TRBD2 matching over 7 bases. The material sequenced was peripheral blood. This receptor was obtained from a man in his forties or fifties with acute or convalescent COVID-19. CDR3 in DNA: TGTGCCAGCAGGGGGGAGGGCCGGGACACCGGGGAGCTGTTTTTT. Amino acid sequence: CASRGEGRDTGELFF. The complete variable domain, with remaining parts taken from reference TRBV2 and TRBJ2-2, reads EPEVTQTPSHQVTQMGQEVILRCVPISNHLYFYWYRQILGQKVEFLVSFYNNEISEKSEIFDDQFSVERPDGSNFTLKIRSTKLEDSAMYFCASRGEGRDTGELFFGEGSRLTVL.